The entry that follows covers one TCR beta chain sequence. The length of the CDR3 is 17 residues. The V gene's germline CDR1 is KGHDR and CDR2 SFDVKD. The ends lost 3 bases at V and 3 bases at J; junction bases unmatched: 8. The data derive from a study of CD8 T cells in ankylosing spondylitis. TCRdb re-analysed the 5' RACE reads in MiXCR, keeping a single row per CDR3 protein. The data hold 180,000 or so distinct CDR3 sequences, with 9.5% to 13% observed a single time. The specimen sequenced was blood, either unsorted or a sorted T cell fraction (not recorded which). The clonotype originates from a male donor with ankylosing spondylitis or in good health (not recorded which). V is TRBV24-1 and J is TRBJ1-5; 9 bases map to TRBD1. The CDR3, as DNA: TGTGCCACCAGTGATCCGCGGGACAGGGACATCAATCAGCCCCAGCATTTT. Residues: CATSDPRDRDINQPQHF.